This T cell receptor beta chain was identified during a study of cytomegalovirus exposure and HLA in healthy donors. Details on this clone: Within the sample, other DNA sequences also encode this same CDR3.

Libraries were prepared by immunoSEQ multiplex PCR; TCRdb keeps only in-frame clonotypes and omits some of them. Here the sample spans 71,000 or so clones, about 94% being singletons. J lost 2 bases, V lost 1 base, and 2 bases had no gene match. The length of the CDR3 is 14 residues. Per the germline V gene, CDR1 is SEHNR and CDR2 is FQNEAQ (reference sequence). The gene calls are TRBV7-9 and TRBJ2-7; the match to TRBD1 covers 7 bases. This clonotype originated in a woman under 30 in good health and CMV-seronegative. The sample was PBMCs. CDR3 in amino acids: CASSLVGTAYEQYF. CDR3 bases: TGTGCCAGCAGCTTAGTGGGGACAGCCTACGAGCAGTACTTC.